The 24 T cell receptor beta chains listed next were all sequenced from one sample in a study of blood T cell repertoires in COVID-19. This table comes from immunoSEQ multiplex PCR, and its TCRdb copy is limited to in-frame clones, with some not included. The table includes about 100,000 clones, 85% to 90% detected once. Specimen: peripheral blood. The source is a human donor in a cohort sampled during active COVID-19.

This sequence joins TRBV11-2 and TRBJ2-5, with a tentative D call TRBD2 (6 bases). The V gene lost 5 bases and the J gene lost 5 bases, with 15 bases spanning the gap. CDR3 size: 14 residues. Germline lookup yields CDR1 SGHAT and CDR2 FQNNGV. The CDR3 region is CASSLGQGGETQYF. The DNA of the CDR3 is TGTGCCAGCAGCCTCGGCCAGGGAGGCGAGACCCAGTACTTC.

This chain connects TRBV12-3 or TRBV12-4 to TRBJ2-6; D is possibly TRBD2 (5 bases). Trimming took 8 bases from V and 0 from J, leaving 5 bases between them. The CDR3 has 13 amino acids. The CDR3: CASRDSGANVLTF. The CDR3 bases are TGTGCCAGCCGGGACTCTGGGGCCAACGTCCTGACTTTC.

The gene calls are TRBV27 and TRBJ2-1; a weak D match, TRBD2 (5 bases). V lost 7 bases and J lost 9, with 13 bases in between. CDR1 MNHEY and CDR2 SMNVEV come from the germline V gene (reference sequence). CDR3 size: 12 residues. This chain's CDR3 is CASNNGGGEQFF. CDR3 coding DNA: TGTGCCAGCAACAACGGAGGAGGTGAGCAGTTCTTC.

The rearrangement joins TRBV27 to TRBJ2-1; TRBD1 might be the D (6 bases). Trimming left V 3 bases short and J 10 bases short, with 16 bases between. Per germline, CDR1 MNHEY and CDR2 SMNVEV (reference sequence). CDR3 size: 14 residues. CDR3 nucleotides: TGTGCCAGCAGTTTTGGGATGGGGGCTTGGGAGCAGTTCTTC. It specifies CASSFGMGAWEQFF.

This sequence joins TRBV28 and TRBJ1-5; D unclear. The CDR3 is made up of 12 amino acids. V gave up 10 bases and J gave up 3 bases, with 10 bases separating them. Per germline, CDR1 MDHEN and CDR2 SYDVKM. The CDR3 region has the DNA TGTGCCATTACGAGGGTCAATCAGCCCCAGCATTTT. As protein: CAITRVNQPQHF. Based on the CDR3 plus reference TRBV28 and TRBJ1-5, the full variable domain is DVKVTQSSRYLVKRTGEKVFLECVQDMDHENMFWYRQDPGLGLRLIYFSYDVKMKEKGDIPEGYSVSREKKERFSLILESASTNQTSMYLCAITRVNQPQHFGDGTRLSIL.

This chain connects TRBV18 to TRBJ1-1, with a tentative D call TRBD1 (5 bases). CDR1 is KGHSH, CDR2 LQKENI, per germline. The CDR3 contains 14 residues. V was trimmed by 8 bases and J by 3 bases, leaving 16 bases between them. This chain's CDR3 is CASGRGKEYTEAFF. CDR3 DNA sequence: TGTGCCAGCGGACGGGGGAAGGAGTACACTGAAGCTTTCTTT.

The chain carries TRBV28 and TRBJ1-3; TRBD1 might be the D (6 bases). V lost 8 bases and J lost 3, with 11 bases in between. CDR1 MDHEN and CDR2 SYDVKM come from the germline V gene. The CDR3 is made up of 13 amino acids. DNA of the CDR3: TGTGCCAGCGGGGGCGCATATGGAAACACCATATATTTT. This sequence encodes CASGGAYGNTIYF. The full variable domain, in which reference TRBV28 and TRBJ1-3 provide the parts outside the CDR3, is DVKVTQSSRYLVKRTGEKVFLECVQDMDHENMFWYRQDPGLGLRLIYFSYDVKMKEKGDIPEGYSVSREKKERFSLILESASTNQTSMYLCASGGAYGNTIYFGEGSWLTVV.

V and J are TRBV11-2 and TRBJ2-7; D may be TRBD1 (5 bases). The length of the CDR3 is 15 residues. Germline CDR1 and CDR2: SGHAT and FQNNGV. V was shortened by 4 bases and J by 4 bases, with 17 bases between the two germline ends. The CDR3 coding sequence is TGTGCCAGCAGCTATGGCCAGGGTCCGGCGTACGAGCAGTACTTC. As protein: CASSYGQGPAYEQYF. Using reference TRBV11-2 and TRBJ2-7 for the parts outside the CDR3, the full variable domain is EAGVAQSPRYKIIEKRQSVAFWCNPISGHATLYWYQQILGQGPKLLIQFQNNGVVDDSQLPKDRFSAERLKGVDSTLKIQPAKLEDSAVYLCASSYGQGPAYEQYFGPGTRLTVT.

The genes are TRBV27 and TRBJ2-3; the match to TRBD2 covers 7 bases. Unmatched junction bases numbered 7, after V lost 6 bases and J lost 4 bases. Germline assignment: CDR1 MNHEY and CDR2 SMNVEV (reference sequence). The CDR3 runs to 14 residues. The CDR3 DNA sequence: TGTGCCAGCAGGGGCGGGAGTCGGGCAGATACGCAGTATTTT. Translating it yields CASRGGSRADTQYF.

The chain couples TRBV5-4 to TRBJ2-1, with D possibly being TRBD2 (6 bases). Germline V lookup: CDR1 SGHNT, CDR2 YYREEE (reference sequence). Trimming pared 5 bases from V and 7 bases from J, leaving 13 bases between. This CDR3 spans 13 amino acids. The CDR3 coding sequence is TGTGCCAGCAGACCGGGACTCGTAAATGAGCAGTTCTTC. It yields the protein CASRPGLVNEQFF.

V usage is TRBV28 and J usage is TRBJ2-5; 8 nucleotides line up with TRBD1. Per germline, CDR1 MDHEN and CDR2 SYDVKM. With 6 bases clipped from V and 3 bases from J, the junction kept 9 bases outside the gene matches. This CDR3 comprises 15 residues. CDR3 protein: CASSRAGQGEETQYF. Written as DNA, the CDR3 is TGTGCCAGCAGCCGGGCAGGACAGGGAGAAGAGACCCAGTACTTC.

V is TRBV10-3 and J is TRBJ1-2, with D unresolved. CDR3 length equals 13 residues. The V gene's germline CDR1 is ENHRY and CDR2 SYGVKD. The V gene lost 5 bases and the J gene lost 5 bases, with 12 bases spanning the gap. The CDR3 DNA is TGTGCCATCAGTAAGAGTGAACAGTATGGCTACACCTTC. This encodes CAISKSEQYGYTF.

This chain joins TRBV12-3 or TRBV12-4 and TRBJ1-1; D is unclear. The length of the CDR3 is 13 residues. V lost 6 bases and J lost 1, with 9 bases in between. CDR3 DNA sequence: TGTGCCAGCAGCACCGCCGGGAACACTGAAGCTTTCTTT. It translates to CASSTAGNTEAFF.

The chain employs TRBV6-5 and TRBJ2-2, with 7 bases matching TRBD2. CDR3 length equals 14 residues. CDR1 and CDR2 from the germline V gene are MNHEY and SVGAGI. J was trimmed by 4 bases and V by 6 bases; bases with no gene match: 5. The CDR3 sequence is CASRGLVSTGELFF. In DNA form, the CDR3 reads TGTGCCAGCAGAGGACTAGTTTCCACCGGGGAGCTGTTTTTT.

This sequence joins TRBV5-4 and TRBJ2-3, with a weak D call TRBD1 (6 bases). V lost 2 bases to trimming and J lost 2 bases, with 18 bases between them. The CDR3 is 17 amino acids. CDR1 is SGHNT, CDR2 YYREEE, per germline (reference sequence). CDR3 bases: TGTGCCAGCAGCTTTGGGGCAGGGGTGGTAAACACAGATACGCAGTATTTT. Translation gives CASSFGAGVVNTDTQYF.

J is TRBJ2-7 and V is TRBV7-2, with 11 positions matching TRBD2. There are 15 residues in the CDR3. The V segment lost 1 base and the J segment 3 bases; nucleotides outside the gene matches: 2. Germline V gene sequence: CDR1 SGHTA, CDR2 FQGNSA. The CDR3 DNA reads TGTGCCAGCAGCTTAGAGACTAGCGGGAACTACGAGCAGTACTTC. This translates into CASSLETSGNYEQYF.

The chain couples TRBV27 to TRBJ2-7; TRBD2 aligns across 7 bases. Per the germline V gene, CDR1 is MNHEY and CDR2 is SMNVEV (reference sequence). The CDR3 runs to 15 residues. V lost 3 bases to trimming and J lost 5 bases; unmatched junction nucleotides: 10. The CDR3 region is CASSFSRGSRNEQYF. CDR3 DNA sequence: TGTGCCAGCAGTTTCTCCCGCGGGAGCAGGAACGAGCAGTACTTC.

The chain has TRBV19 and TRBJ1-2; 7 bases are shared with TRBD1. The CDR3 consists of 12 residues. The V gene end was trimmed by 5 bases and the J gene end by 8 bases; junction bases not matched to a gene: 5. Looked up from germline, CDR1 is LNHDA and CDR2 is SQIVND (reference sequence). The CDR3: CASSLTGNGYTF. CDR3 coding DNA: TGTGCCAGTAGTTTGACAGGGAACGGCTACACCTTC.

This chain connects TRBV4-2 to TRBJ1-5, with TRBD1 matching 10 bases. The CDR3 runs 14 residues. Germline trimming cut 5 bases from V and 7 bases from J; bases unmatched to any gene: 5. CDR1 and CDR2 (germline): LGHNA, YNFKEQ. The DNA of the CDR3 is TGTGCCAGCAGCTCTGGGACAGGGGAACAGCCCCAGCATTTT. Amino acid sequence: CASSSGTGEQPQHF.

The chain is built from TRBV4-2 and TRBJ2-7; no reliable D call. Trimming took off 0 bases at V and 2 bases at J, with 14 bases between the two ends. This CDR3 region has 16 residues. Germline V gene data show CDR1 as LGHNA and CDR2 as YNFKEQ. The CDR3: CASSQEGSRGAYEQYF. The CDR3 region has the DNA TGTGCCAGCAGCCAAGAGGGTAGTCGAGGAGCCTACGAGCAGTACTTC.

The chain combines TRBV6-2 or TRBV6-3 with TRBJ2-1; the match to TRBD2 covers 12 bases. Germline V gene sequence: CDR1 MNHEY, CDR2 SVGEGT. The CDR3 is 18 amino acids. J was trimmed by 8 bases and V by 5 bases; bases with no gene match: 16. Here the CDR3 DNA reads TGTGCCAGCAGTCCCACATCCCTAGCTAGCGGGAGGGTCTATGAGCAGTTCTTC. It codes for CASSPTSLASGRVYEQFF.

This chain uses TRBV14 with TRBJ2-3; perhaps TRBD2 as D (5 bases). This CDR3 comprises 14 residues. CDR1 SGHDN and CDR2 FVKESK come from the germline V gene. V lost 4 bases and J 2 bases, leaving 10 bases between the germline ends. The CDR3 protein is CASSPRTDTDTQYF. In DNA, the CDR3 is TGTGCCAGCAGCCCGCGGACTGACACAGATACGCAGTATTTT.

The chain carries TRBV4-1 and TRBJ1-6; 10 nucleotides align to TRBD1. V was clipped by 3 bases and J by 7 bases; unmatched bases: 15. Germline assignment: CDR1 MGHRA and CDR2 YSYEKL. CDR3 length equals 19 residues. CDR3 bases: TGCGCCAGCAGCCATATGACCCCCTCTAGGGGACAGGGGAATTCACCCCTCCACTTT. It yields the protein CASSHMTPSRGQGNSPLHF.

The V gene is TRBV25-1, the J gene TRBJ2-7, with 7 bases that match TRBD1. J was trimmed by 3 bases and V by 1 base; bases with no gene match: 3. The CDR3 length is 14 residues. Germline V gene lookup returns CDR1 MGHDK and CDR2 SYGVNS. CDR3 coding DNA: TGTGCCAGCAGTGAATGGGCAGGGGGCTACGAGCAGTACTTC. It specifies CASSEWAGGYEQYF.